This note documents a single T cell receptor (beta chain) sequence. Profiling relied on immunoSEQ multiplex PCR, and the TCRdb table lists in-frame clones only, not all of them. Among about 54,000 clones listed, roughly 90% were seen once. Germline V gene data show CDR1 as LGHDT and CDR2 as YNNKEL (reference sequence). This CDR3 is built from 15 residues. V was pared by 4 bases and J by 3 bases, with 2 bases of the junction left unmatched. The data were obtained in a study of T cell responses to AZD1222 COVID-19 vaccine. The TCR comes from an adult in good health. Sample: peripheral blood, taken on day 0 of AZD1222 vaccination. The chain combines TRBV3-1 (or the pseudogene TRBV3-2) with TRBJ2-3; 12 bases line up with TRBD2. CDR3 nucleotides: TGTGCCAGCAGCCTTGGACTAGCGGGAACAGATACGCAGTATTTT. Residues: CASSLGLAGTDTQYF.